This T cell receptor (beta chain) was captured by sequencing in a study of T cell responses to AZD1222 COVID-19 vaccine. Clones were sequenced by immunoSEQ multiplex PCR, and TCRdb holds only the in-frame ones, with some missing. The sample includes around 140,000 clones, approximately 85% of them seen just once. Looked up from germline, CDR1 is GTSNPN and CDR2 is SVGIG (reference sequence). The CDR3 has 15 residues. V lost 0 bases to trimming and J lost 5 bases, with 11 bases between them. Study outcomes and limitations: Recipients of two AZD1222 doses showed rising Spike-specific TCR breadth and depth. Donors skewed white British and female; clonal diversity was possibly underestimated.

Turning to this clone: No antigen is known for it.

The TCR originated in an adult in good health. The genes are TRBV30 and TRBJ2-6; TRBD1 is a possible D gene (6 bases). Material: peripheral blood, obtained on day 0 of AZD1222 vaccination. The CDR3 DNA reads TGTGCCTGGAGTGTACAGGGTTTCTGGGCCAACGTCCTGACTTTC. This translates into CAWSVQGFWANVLTF.